The 28 T cell receptor beta chains reported below all come from one sample, sequenced in a study of T-cell memory formation after mild COVID-19. One entry per CDR3 protein, called by TCRdb with MiXCR from the 5' RACE reads. The table includes about 560,000 distinct CDR3 sequences, approximately 15% detected once. Sequences were obtained from PBMCs or a T cell subset sorted from them (not recorded which). These receptors all come from an adult woman who had mild COVID-19 (a few samples of this study predate the infection). Cell type and time point are not known.

This chain uses TRBV6-5 with TRBJ2-1; no firm D call. The CDR3 sequence is 12 residues long. V gave up 6 bases and J gave up 7 bases, with 10 bases separating them. Germline V CDR1 and CDR2: MNHEY, SVGAGI. CDR3 region: CASSSNLNEQFF. In DNA, the CDR3 is TGTGCCAGCAGCTCAAATCTGAATGAGCAGTTCTTC.

This rearrangement joins TRBV24-1 to TRBJ2-3; D tentatively fits TRBD1 or TRBD2 (5 bases each). V lost 0 bases and J lost 2, with 8 bases in between. The CDR3 is made up of 15 amino acids. Germline V gene lookup returns CDR1 KGHDR and CDR2 SFDVKD. The CDR3 sequence: CATSDLWDLTDTQYF. In DNA form, the CDR3 reads TGTGCCACCAGTGATTTGTGGGACCTCACAGATACGCAGTATTTT.

This chain uses TRBV24-1 with TRBJ1-1, with D unclear. V was shortened by 3 bases and J by 0 bases, with 13 bases between the two germline ends. Germline values: CDR1 KGHDR, CDR2 SFDVKD. This CDR3 is built from 16 residues. CDR3 sequence reads: CATSDSRAGVNTEAFF. CDR3 DNA: TGTGCCACCAGTGATAGTCGGGCCGGGGTGAACACTGAAGCTTTCTTT.

In its sample, this clonotype was seen a few times. The rearrangement uses TRBV7-2 and TRBJ1-1; D remains ambiguous. There are 13 residues in the CDR3. Germline V gene lookup returns CDR1 SGHTA and CDR2 FQGNSA. Between the trimmed V and J ends, which lost 4 bases and 9 bases, there was a span of 15 bases. The CDR3 DNA follows: TGTGCCAGCAGCTCGACGGCGGCAGTTAAAGCTTTCTTT. Translation gives CASSSTAAVKAFF.

This clonotype occurred a few times. This sequence joins TRBV6-1 and TRBJ2-4, with D possibly matching TRBD1 (6 bases). Trimming removed 8 bases from V and 9 bases from J, with 14 bases in between. Per the germline V gene, CDR1 is MNHNS and CDR2 is SASEGT. This CDR3 region has 12 residues. The DNA for the CDR3 is TGTGCCAGCTCGGACAGTACGGTCATTCAGTACTTC. This codes for CASSDSTVIQYF.

This clonotype appeared a few times. The chain has TRBV9 and TRBJ1-1; D not resolved. The CDR3 length is 16 residues. V was clipped by 1 base and J by 1 base, with 14 bases between them. Germline loops: CDR1 SGDLS, CDR2 YYNGEE. The CDR3 region has the DNA TGTGCCAGCAGCGTATCCCCTCGAGACACGAACACTGAAGCTTTCTTT. This translates into CASSVSPRDTNTEAFF.

In its sample, this clonotype was seen a few times. The chain carries TRBV9 and TRBJ1-1; a weak D match, TRBD1 (6 bases). In germline, CDR1 is SGDLS, CDR2 YYNGEE. The CDR3 is 15 residues long. Trimming cost V 0 bases and J 1 base, with 10 bases left between them. The CDR3 DNA reads TGTGCCAGCAGCGTAGGGACAGTGGCGAACACTGAAGCTTTCTTT. This codes for CASSVGTVANTEAFF.

This clonotype was counted ten times or more. The chain carries TRBV19 and TRBJ2-7, with 8 bases aligning to TRBD1. Trimming removed 5 bases from V and 2 bases from J; junction bases left unmatched: 2. Germline V gene lookup returns CDR1 LNHDA and CDR2 SQIVND (reference sequence). The CDR3 has 13 residues. CDR3 DNA sequence: TGTGCCAGTAGTTCAGGGGGCCCCTACGAGCAGTACTTC. Residues: CASSSGGPYEQYF.

The chain is built from TRBV29-1 and TRBJ1-2, with 10 bases fitting TRBD1. Germline V gives CDR1 SQVTM, CDR2 ANQGSEA. The CDR3 has 16 amino acids. V lost 7 bases and J lost 1; bases outside the gene matches: 12. The CDR3 nucleotides read TGCAGCGCACAACGGGACAGGGGTTCTCTTAACTATGGCTACACCTTC. Its protein product is CSAQRDRGSLNYGYTF.

This clonotype was observed a few times. V is TRBV5-5 and J is TRBJ1-4; 7 positions match TRBD1. CDR3 length: 16 amino acids. Unmatched junction bases numbered 6, after V lost 2 bases and J lost 2 bases. In germline, CDR1 is SGHKS, CDR2 YYEKEE (reference sequence). The CDR3 DNA is TGTGCCAGCAGCTTCGGACAGGCCGTTACTAATGAAAAACTGTTTTTT. Its protein product is CASSFGQAVTNEKLFF.

The chain uses TRBV20-1 and TRBJ2-4; 8 bases are shared with TRBD1. CDR3 size: 13 residues. Looked up from germline, CDR1 is DFQATT and CDR2 is SNEGSKA (reference sequence). The V gene end was trimmed by 6 bases and the J gene end by 4 bases; junction bases not matched to a gene: 5. Written as DNA, the CDR3 is TGCAGTGCCCGAGACAGGGGTAAAAACATTCAGTACTTC. Protein: CSARDRGKNIQYF.

The chain recombines TRBV12-3 or TRBV12-4 with TRBJ1-1; tentatively, D is TRBD1 (5 bases). With 8 bases removed from V and 1 base from J, the gap between germline ends came to 14 bases. This CDR3 region has 14 residues. The CDR3 DNA reads as TGTGCCAGCTTCGGCAGAAGGGGGAACACTGAAGCTTTCTTT. It yields the protein CASFGRRGNTEAFF.

The DNA of the CDR3 is TGCGCCAGCAGCCAAGATGGCAGCACCGGTTCACCCCTCCACTTT. It translates to CASSQDGSTGSPLHF. The V gene is TRBV4-1, the J gene TRBJ1-6; D gene uncertain. Trimming shortened V by 0 bases and J by 9 bases, and 12 bases separated the two germline ends. Germline CDR1 is MGHRA and CDR2 is YSYEKL. The CDR3 is 15 amino acids.

The chain recombines TRBV6-6 with TRBJ2-7; tentatively, D is TRBD1 or TRBD2 (5 bases each). V gave up 6 bases and J gave up 1 base, with 13 bases separating them. This CDR3 is built from 14 residues. Germline V lookup: CDR1 MNHNY, CDR2 SVGAGI (reference sequence). Written as DNA, the CDR3 is TGTGCCAGCAGAGCCGGGACGGGATCCTACGAGCAGTACTTC. It specifies CASRAGTGSYEQYF.

This clonotype was seen only a few times. The V gene is TRBV6-6, the J gene TRBJ1-1; TRBD1 matches at 7 bases. J lost 0 bases, V lost 6 bases, and 1 base had no gene match. CDR1 and CDR2 (germline): MNHNY, SVGAGI (reference sequence). There are 13 residues in the CDR3. The CDR3 region is CASRDRVNTEAFF. The CDR3 DNA follows: TGTGCCAGCAGAGACAGGGTGAACACTGAAGCTTTCTTT.

CDR3 sequence reads: CASSQGGGGAPETQYF. CDR3 DNA sequence: TGTGCCAGCAGCCAAGGCGGCGGGGGGGCCCCGGAGACCCAGTACTTC. The rearrangement links TRBV4-2 to TRBJ2-5; 9 bases match TRBD2. From germline, CDR1 is LGHNA and CDR2 YNFKEQ. V lost 1 base to trimming and J lost 5 bases; unmatched junction nucleotides: 8. The CDR3 contains 16 residues.

The chain recombines TRBV3-1 with TRBJ1-1; no clear D gene. This CDR3 is 15 amino acids long. With 4 bases removed from V and 0 bases from J, the gap between germline ends came to 12 bases. The germline CDR1 and CDR2 sequences are LGHDT and YNNKEL (reference sequence). The CDR3 sequence: CASSPQASMNTEAFF. In nucleotides, the CDR3 is TGTGCCAGCAGCCCCCAAGCCTCCATGAACACTGAAGCTTTCTTT. The full variable domain, rest sourced from reference TRBV3-1 and TRBJ1-1, is DTAVSQTPKYLVTQMGNDKSIKCEQNLGHDTMYWYKQDSKKFLKIMFSYNNKELIINETVPNRFSPKSPDKAHLNLHINSLELGDSAVYFCASSPQASMNTEAFFGQGTRLTVV.

The V gene is TRBV10-3, the J gene TRBJ2-5; D may be TRBD1 (6 bases). Trimming left V 8 bases short and J 2 bases short, with 9 bases between. Looked up from germline, CDR1 is ENHRY and CDR2 is SYGVKD. The CDR3 spans 12 residues. The chain's CDR3 is CAIRTAQETQYF. CDR3 DNA: TGTGCCATCCGGACAGCACAAGAGACCCAGTACTTC.

This clonotype appeared a few times. The V gene is TRBV20-1, the J gene TRBJ2-5; D is perhaps TRBD1 (5 bases). There are 15 residues in the CDR3. Germline V gene lookup returns CDR1 DFQATT and CDR2 SNEGSKA (reference sequence). Trimming left V 0 bases short and J 2 bases short, with 13 bases between. In nucleotides, the CDR3 is TGCAGTGCTAGAGATCCCCGTAGGGGACAAGAGACCCAGTACTTC. Its translation is CSARDPRRGQETQYF.

The CDR3 sequence is CSARETGRWNEQYF. The CDR3 coding sequence is TGCAGTGCTAGAGAGACAGGGCGTTGGAACGAGCAGTACTTC. The V call is TRBV20-1, the J call TRBJ2-7; 7 bases are shared with TRBD1. Trimming removed 0 bases from V and 5 bases from J; junction bases left unmatched: 7. The CDR3 has 14 amino acids. Germline-derived CDR1 and CDR2 are DFQATT and SNEGSKA (reference sequence).

This clonotype was found a few times. V and J are TRBV4-1 and TRBJ2-7; 10 positions agree with TRBD1. Germline CDR1 MGHRA, CDR2 YSYEKL. The V segment lost 1 base and the J segment 2 bases; nucleotides outside the gene matches: 8. The CDR3 has 17 amino acids. This chain's CDR3 is CASSQVYYGTGAYEQYF. Here the CDR3 DNA reads TGCGCCAGCAGCCAAGTCTACTACGGGACAGGGGCCTACGAGCAGTACTTC.

This clonotype has only a few counts. The chain joins TRBV7-2 to TRBJ2-5; D is perhaps TRBD1 or TRBD2 (5 bases each). The V gene lost 5 bases and the J gene lost 5 bases, with 12 bases spanning the gap. This CDR3 has 13 residues. Germline V gives CDR1 SGHTA, CDR2 FQGNSA. The CDR3 DNA sequence: TGTGCCAGCAGCCCAGGGAGTTCGGAGACCCAGTACTTC. Protein product: CASSPGSSETQYF.

The chain uses TRBV30 and TRBJ2-7; D gene uncertain. The ends were cut back, 3 bases at V and 0 bases at J, with 12 bases in the middle. Germline CDR1 reads GTSNPN; CDR2 reads SVGIG (reference sequence). The CDR3 has 14 residues. DNA for the CDR3: TGTGCCTGGAGGGAGACAATTATCTCCTACGAGCAGTACTTC. Its translation is CAWRETIISYEQYF.

This clonotype was counted a few times. The V and J genes are TRBV15 and TRBJ1-4, with 7 bases matching TRBD1. The CDR3 consists of 15 residues. The J segment lost 8 bases and the V segment lost 1 base, leaving 7 bases of the junction unmatched. CDR1 is LNHNV and CDR2 is YYDKDF in the germline V gene (reference sequence). The CDR3 DNA sequence: TGTGCCACCAGCAGAGCCGGGACAGCGGACGAAAAACTGTTTTTT. As protein: CATSRAGTADEKLFF.

This clonotype was counted a few times. The chain combines TRBV2 with TRBJ2-1; 7 nucleotides align to TRBD2. The CDR3 spans 14 residues. The germline gives CDR1 SNHLY, CDR2 FYNNEI. Trimming cost V 6 bases and J 2 bases; bases outside gene matches: 4. For the CDR3, the DNA is TGTGCCAGCAGAGCTAGCGGCACCTACAATGAGCAGTTCTTC. This sequence encodes CASRASGTYNEQFF.

The chain employs TRBV20-1 and TRBJ1-2; no clear D. The CDR3 has 9 amino acids. CDR1 and CDR2 from the germline V gene are DFQATT and SNEGSKA (reference sequence). Deletions cut 2 bases from V and 10 bases from J, with 5 bases between. CDR3 in amino acids: CSARLAYTF. The CDR3 DNA reads as TGCAGTGCTAGACTCGCCTACACCTTC.

This clonotype was seen a handful of times. The rearrangement links TRBV6-5 to TRBJ2-2; D remains unclear. CDR3 size: 16 residues. CDR1 and CDR2 from the germline V gene are MNHEY and SVGAGI. Trimming cost V 0 bases and J 0 bases, with 8 bases left between them. Written as DNA, the CDR3 is TGTGCCAGCAGTTACTCTCGGCGGACGAACACCGGGGAGCTGTTTTTT. Translating it yields CASSYSRRTNTGELFF.

The gene calls are TRBV4-1 and TRBJ1-5, with D uncertain. This CDR3 comprises 16 residues. V lost 2 bases to trimming and J lost 2 bases, with 13 bases between them. Per the germline V gene, CDR1 is MGHRA and CDR2 is YSYEKL. In DNA, the CDR3 is TGCGCCAGCAGCCAACCCCCCACCGGGGGCAATCAGCCCCAGCATTTT. Its protein product is CASSQPPTGGNQPQHF.